One and the same sample provided the 3 T cell receptor beta chains below, sequenced in a study of molecular identifiers for immune sequencing clone quantification. TCRdb itself ran the PCR reads through MiXCR, one entry per CDR3 protein. The data show around 7,800 distinct CDR3 sequences, just under 35% seen once. Sample: naive CD8+ T cells from blood, with Jurkat cell RNA spiked in. Sample subset: FACS-sorted CD8+CD4-CCR7+CD45RA+ naive T cells. The receptors shown here come from a human donor in good health. Some libraries in this study had Jurkat cell RNA spiked in.

This clonotype is medium-sized (0.01 to 0.1%) within its sample. The chain combines TRBV7-9 with TRBJ2-5; the match to TRBD2 covers 13 bases. The germline V gene has CDR1 SEHNR and CDR2 FQNEAQ (reference sequence). V trimming: 11 bases; J trimming: 2 bases; junction bases outside the gene matches: 11. The CDR3 is made up of 16 amino acids. The CDR3 nucleotides read TGTGCCGCCGCGGGAGGACTAGCGGGAGTGCAAGAGACCCAGTACTTC. This sequence encodes CAAAGGLAGVQETQYF. Variable domain in full (rest from reference TRBV7-9 and TRBJ2-5): DTGVSQNPRHKITKRGQNVTFRCDPISEHNRLYWYRQTLGQGPEFLTYFQNEAQLEKSRLLSDRFSAERPKGSFSTLEIQRTEQGDSAMYLCAAAGGLAGVQETQYFGPGTRLLVL.

CDR3 coding DNA: TGCGCCAGCAGCCAAGTCCAGGATGTGGGCCCCTACGAGCAGTACTTC. Protein product: CASSQVQDVGPYEQYF. The chain is built from TRBV4-1 and TRBJ2-7; D gene uncertain. The CDR3 contains 16 residues. Trimming removed 1 base from V and 2 bases from J, with 15 bases in between. Germline V gene sequence: CDR1 MGHRA, CDR2 YSYEKL.

This chain connects TRBV14 to TRBJ2-7; D might be TRBD1 (6 bases). Germline V lookup: CDR1 SGHDN, CDR2 FVKESK. Trimming took 1 base from V and 4 from J, leaving 17 bases between them. The CDR3 length is 16 residues. The CDR3 loop reads CASSQGARTAIYEQYF. DNA of the CDR3: TGTGCCAGCAGCCAAGGGGCGCGGACAGCCATTTACGAGCAGTACTTC.